This T cell receptor beta chain was sequenced during a study of T-cell reconstitution after alpha-beta-depleted transplantation in children. There are 15 residues in the CDR3. V gave up 6 bases and J gave up 3 bases, with 18 bases separating them. From germline, CDR1 is LGHNT and CDR2 FRNRAP. The TCRbeta library incorporated unique molecular identifiers. TCRdb re-derived calls from the PCR reads in MiXCR, one entry per CDR3 protein. Of about 580,000 distinct CDR3 sequences listed, about 21% are singletons. This sample comprised PBMCs, mostly from graft donor cells, obtained 360 days after TCRalphabeta/CD19-depleted stem cell transplant. This sequence was found in a boy younger than two who had a stem cell transplant for acute myeloid leukemia, so the T cells may come from the graft donor. The V and J genes are TRBV12-5 and TRBJ2-7; perhaps TRBD2 as D (6 bases). The CDR3, as DNA: TGTGCTAGTGGCAAGACCGGGAGCGGAAACTACGAGCAGTACTTC. It yields the protein CASGKTGSGNYEQYF.